The subject of this entry is one T cell receptor (beta chain). Its antigen remains unidentified. This sample is drawn from a study of identifying expanded T cells in peripheral blood. Germline CDR1 is LNHDA and CDR2 is SQIVND (reference sequence). V was cut by 5 bases and J by 0 bases, with 16 bases left in between. The CDR3 has 16 amino acids. Profiled with immunoSEQ multiplex PCR; TCRdb holds only in-frame clones, not every one. The table includes about 83,000 clones, approximately 90% detected once. General study results and limits: Variance in clone template counts between two-week samples significantly increased with total template count across all healthy donors. Over approximately two and four weeks, about 15 and 19 clones changed, versus approximately 1.1 between replicates.

The origin of this receptor is a person aged 18 to 75 in good health. The V call is TRBV19, the J call TRBJ1-2; D is unclear. The sequenced sample was blood. This CDR3 reads CASSPPQGSPNYGYTF. The CDR3 region has the DNA TGTGCCAGTAGTCCACCCCAAGGCAGTCCTAACTATGGCTACACCTTC.